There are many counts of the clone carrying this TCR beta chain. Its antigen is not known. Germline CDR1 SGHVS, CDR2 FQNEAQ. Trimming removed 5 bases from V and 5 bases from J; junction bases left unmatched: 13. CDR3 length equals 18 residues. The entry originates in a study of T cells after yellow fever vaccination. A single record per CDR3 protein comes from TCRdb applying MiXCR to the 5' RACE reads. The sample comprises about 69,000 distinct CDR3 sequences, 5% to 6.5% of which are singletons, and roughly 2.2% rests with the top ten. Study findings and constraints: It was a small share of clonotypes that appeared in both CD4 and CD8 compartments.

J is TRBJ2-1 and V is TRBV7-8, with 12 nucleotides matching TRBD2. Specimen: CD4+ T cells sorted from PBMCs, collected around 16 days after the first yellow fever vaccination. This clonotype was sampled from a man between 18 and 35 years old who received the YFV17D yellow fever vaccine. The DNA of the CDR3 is TGTGCCAGCAGCCGAGCCCTCATACTAGCGGGGGGACACAATGAGCAGTTCTTC. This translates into CASSRALILAGGHNEQFF.